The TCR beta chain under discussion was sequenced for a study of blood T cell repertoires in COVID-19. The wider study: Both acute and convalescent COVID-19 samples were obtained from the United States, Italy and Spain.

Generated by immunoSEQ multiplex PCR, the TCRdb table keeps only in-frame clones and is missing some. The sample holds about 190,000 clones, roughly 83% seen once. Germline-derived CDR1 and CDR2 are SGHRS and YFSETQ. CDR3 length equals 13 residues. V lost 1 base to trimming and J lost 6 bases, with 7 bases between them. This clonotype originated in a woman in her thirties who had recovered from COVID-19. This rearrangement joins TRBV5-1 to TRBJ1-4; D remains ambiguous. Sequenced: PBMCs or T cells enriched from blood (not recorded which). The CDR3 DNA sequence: TGCGCCAGCAGCTTGACAACAGATGAAAAACTGTTTTTT. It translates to CASSLTTDEKLFF.